These 30 T cell receptor beta chains came from one sample sequenced in a study of T cells after posttransplantation cyclophosphamide. TCRdb's table, derived via immunoSEQ multiplex PCR, lists solely in-frame clones and lacks some. The sample contains approximately 39,000 clones, none of them singletons. The sequencing sample was made of PBMCs. These receptors were obtained from a man in his forties or fifties in good health, CMV-negative, and a related stem cell transplant donor.

A few counts support this clone. The chain couples TRBV20-1 to TRBJ2-5; D not certain. Per the germline V gene, CDR1 is DFQATT and CDR2 is SNEGSKA (reference sequence). This CDR3 is 11 amino acids long. Here the CDR3 DNA reads TGCTCTGTGGATGGCCTAGGGACCCAGTACTTC. It encodes CSVDGLGTQYF.

Many counts were recorded for this clone. The rearrangement links TRBV4-1 to TRBJ2-7; 7 bases fit TRBD2. CDR3 size: 14 residues. V trimming: 0 bases; J trimming: 6 bases; junction bases outside the gene matches: 5. CDR1 and CDR2 from the germline V gene are MGHRA and YSYEKL. The DNA for the CDR3 is TGCGCCAGCAGCCAAGAGGCGGGAGTCGGCGAGCAGTACTTC. It encodes CASSQEAGVGEQYF.

This clone has only a few counts. The gene calls are TRBV7-2 and TRBJ2-1; TRBD1 matches 7 bases. The CDR3 runs to 16 residues. V lost 1 base, J lost 1 base, and 4 bases stayed unmatched. Looked up from germline, CDR1 is SGHTA and CDR2 is FQGNSA. For the CDR3, the DNA is TGTGCCAGCAGCTTAGGGGGGACAGTATCCTACAATGAGCAGTTCTTC. The encoded protein is CASSLGGTVSYNEQFF.

This clone was picked up many times. The V call is TRBV19, the J call TRBJ1-2, with D uncertain. The CDR3 length is 13 residues. The germline V gene encodes CDR1 LNHDA and CDR2 SQIVND (reference sequence). Trimming took off 7 bases at V and 5 bases at J, with 14 bases between the two ends. The CDR3 region has the DNA TGTGCCAGTATGAGCGTATTGGATTATGGCTACACCTTC. It yields the protein CASMSVLDYGYTF.

This clone was recorded at least ten times. V gene TRBV7-9 combines with J gene TRBJ1-2; 7 nucleotides align to TRBD1. Trimming removed 2 bases from V and 5 bases from J; junction bases left unmatched: 2. This CDR3 comprises 13 residues. The germline V gene encodes CDR1 SEHNR and CDR2 FQNEAQ (reference sequence). The DNA of the CDR3 is TGTGCCAGCAGCTTATTCAGGGGGTATGGCTACACCTTC. Residues: CASSLFRGYGYTF.

This clone showed up many times. The chain uses TRBV4-3 and TRBJ2-2, with 9 bases that match TRBD2. The junction had 10 bases not matched to a gene; V was cut back by 0 bases and J by 2 bases. Germline V gene lookup returns CDR1 LGHNA and CDR2 YSLEER. The CDR3 totals 19 residues. The CDR3 region is CASSQEGLGLAPNTGELFF. The CDR3 nucleotides are TGCGCCAGCAGCCAAGAAGGTCTAGGACTAGCGCCAAACACCGGGGAGCTGTTTTTT.

In its sample, this clone was seen many times. The chain recombines TRBV11-2 with TRBJ2-7; TRBD1 matches 8 bases. This CDR3 is 15 amino acids long. V trimming: 4 bases; J trimming: 5 bases; junction bases outside the gene matches: 10. CDR1 is SGHAT and CDR2 is FQNNGV in the germline V gene. For the CDR3, the DNA is TGTGCCAGCAGCTCTTGGACAGGGACGACGGACGAGCAGTACTTC. It specifies CASSSWTGTTDEQYF.

This clone was found many times. The genes are TRBV5-1 and TRBJ2-7; D is uncertain. The length of the CDR3 is 14 residues. Germline CDR1 is SGHRS and CDR2 is YFSETQ. Trimming took 3 bases from V and 0 from J, leaving 10 bases between them. The CDR3 nucleotides read TGCGCCAGCAGCTGGGCAGGAAGCTCCTACGAGCAGTACTTC. Protein: CASSWAGSSYEQYF.

This clone showed up just a few times. This sequence joins TRBV27 and TRBJ2-7, with 7 bases fitting TRBD2. Germline V gene sequence: CDR1 MNHEY, CDR2 SMNVEV (reference sequence). This CDR3 has 14 amino acids. The V segment lost 5 bases and the J segment 6 bases; nucleotides outside the gene matches: 10. In nucleotides, the CDR3 is TGTGCCAGCAGTCCCGAAAGGCGCGGGGGCGAGCAGTACTTC. It codes for CASSPERRGGEQYF.

This clone was seen ten or more times. The CDR3 coding sequence is TGTGCCAGCAGTGAATTGGGACAGGGCTACAATGAGCAGTTCTTC. Translated: CASSELGQGYNEQFF. This chain links TRBV25-1 with TRBJ2-1; 9 bases are a match to TRBD1. This CDR3 has 15 residues. From germline, CDR1 is MGHDK and CDR2 SYGVNS. Germline trimming cut 1 base from V and 3 bases from J; bases unmatched to any gene: 1.

This clone was observed at least ten times. V gene TRBV5-6 combines with J gene TRBJ1-2, with 7 bases fitting TRBD1. The junction had 9 bases not matched to a gene; V was cut back by 3 bases and J by 4 bases. CDR1 is SGHDT and CDR2 is YYEEEE in the germline V gene. The CDR3 is made up of 15 amino acids. The chain's CDR3 is CASSWGTAFAYGYTF. The DNA of the CDR3 is TGTGCCAGCAGCTGGGGGACAGCTTTTGCCTATGGCTACACCTTC.

The table lists this clone with a few counts. The chain combines TRBV6-5 with TRBJ2-5, with D unclear. The DNA end is more similar to TRBJ2-7, so the J call may be wrong. Germline V CDR1 and CDR2: MNHEY, SVGAGI. The CDR3 consists of 14 residues. The CDR3, as DNA: TGTGCCAGCAGTTACCGAATTCCTTCCTACGAGCAGTACTTC. Protein product: CASSYRIPSYEQYF.

Ten or more counts support this clone. V gene TRBV27 combines with J gene TRBJ2-1, with D hard to call. The germline gives CDR1 MNHEY, CDR2 SMNVEV (reference sequence). Trimming cost V 6 bases and J 4 bases, with 16 bases left between them. This CDR3 comprises 15 residues. CDR3 coding DNA: TGTGCCAGCAGCCTAGACCAACCCACGTACAATGAGCAGTTCTTC. It encodes CASSLDQPTYNEQFF.

This clone was seen repeatedly, ten times or more. This rearrangement joins TRBV5-8 to TRBJ1-5; D call uncertain. The CDR3 totals 14 residues. V lost 4 bases to trimming and J lost 5 bases, with 13 bases between them. The germline CDR1 and CDR2 sequences are SGHTS and YDEGEE. CDR3 sequence (DNA): TGTGCCAGCAGCGTTTTCGGTAACGATCAGCCCCAGCATTTT. It encodes CASSVFGNDQPQHF.

In its sample, this clone was seen many times. This chain uses TRBV6-5 with TRBJ1-1; tentatively, D is TRBD1 (5 bases). V was cut by 2 bases and J by 5 bases, with 15 bases left in between. The CDR3 spans 15 residues. The germline gives CDR1 MNHEY, CDR2 SVGAGI. CDR3 region: CASSYALVGLTEAFF. CDR3 nucleotides: TGTGCCAGCAGTTACGCCCTCGTGGGGCTTACTGAAGCTTTCTTT.

This clone has ten or more counts. V and J are TRBV19 and TRBJ1-5, with 8 bases identical to TRBD1. Germline V gene data show CDR1 as LNHDA and CDR2 as SQIVND (reference sequence). The CDR3 length is 18 residues. V lost 3 bases, J lost 2 bases, and 12 bases stayed unmatched. The chain's CDR3 is CASSIIRGTGDGNQPQHF. In DNA, the CDR3 is TGTGCCAGTAGTATTATCCGGGGGACAGGCGACGGCAATCAGCCCCAGCATTTT.

This clone was observed at least ten times. The genes are TRBV7-2 and TRBJ1-4; possibly TRBD1 for D (6 bases). V shed 5 bases and J shed 7 bases, with 11 bases lying between them. Germline V gene lookup returns CDR1 SGHTA and CDR2 FQGNSA. The CDR3 runs to 13 residues. CDR3 amino acids: CASSRGGGEKLFF. CDR3 in DNA: TGTGCCAGCAGCCGAGGGGGTGGTGAAAAACTGTTTTTT.

This clone was seen at least ten times. J is TRBJ1-1 and V is TRBV27; weak D call: TRBD1 (5 bases). Per the germline V gene, CDR1 is MNHEY and CDR2 is SMNVEV (reference sequence). The CDR3 covers 14 residues. Trimming removed 6 bases from V and 4 bases from J, with 15 bases in between. For the CDR3, the DNA is TGTGCCAGCAGCCAAAGATACAGGATCACTGAAGCTTTCTTT. Translating gives CASSQRYRITEAFF.

This clone showed up many times. This chain joins TRBV19 and TRBJ2-7; 9 bases line up with TRBD2. Trimming cost V 6 bases and J 0 bases; bases outside gene matches: 6. The CDR3 runs 15 residues. Germline V gene data show CDR1 as LNHDA and CDR2 as SQIVND (reference sequence). CDR3 DNA: TGTGCCAGTAGATCCCGTAGCGGGAGCTCCTACGAGCAGTACTTC. It yields the protein CASRSRSGSSYEQYF.

In this sample, this clone turned up many times. The chain employs TRBV7-8 and TRBJ2-3; 8 positions match TRBD1. V lost 2 bases, J lost 6 bases, and 1 base stayed unmatched. In germline, CDR1 is SGHVS, CDR2 FQNEAQ. This CDR3 region has 13 residues. Written as DNA, the CDR3 is TGTGCCAGCAGCTTAAGACAGGGGGATACGCAGTATTTT. Its protein product is CASSLRQGDTQYF.

This clone was seen at least ten times. The chain joins TRBV5-8 to TRBJ2-6; no definite D call. In germline, CDR1 is SGHTS, CDR2 YDEGEE. Trimming cost V 2 bases and J 0 bases, with 18 bases left between them. This CDR3 has 19 amino acids. CDR3: CASSFSRYLTLSGANVLTF. The CDR3 nucleotides read TGTGCCAGCAGCTTTTCGAGGTATCTCACTCTCTCTGGGGCCAACGTCCTGACTTTC. Drawing the rest from reference TRBV5-8 and TRBJ2-6, the complete variable domain is EAGVTQSPTHLIKTRGQQATLRCSPISGHTSVYWYQQALGLGLQFLLWYDEGEERNRGNFPPRFSGRQFPNYSSELNVNALELEDSALYLCASSFSRYLTLSGANVLTFGAGSRLTVL.

This clone was seen repeatedly, ten times or more. The CDR3 loop reads CSAETATNEKLFF. The CDR3 nucleotides read TGCAGCGCGGAGACAGCAACTAATGAAAAACTGTTTTTT. The chain uses TRBV29-1 and TRBJ1-4; weak D call: TRBD1 (5 bases). This CDR3 is built from 13 residues. Germline CDR1 SQVTM, CDR2 ANQGSEA. V lost 7 bases and J 0 bases, leaving 9 bases between the germline ends.

This clone was counted at least ten times. The gene calls are TRBV5-1 and TRBJ2-3, with D possibly matching TRBD1 (6 bases). Trimming left V 5 bases short and J 0 bases short, with 25 bases between. Germline CDR1 is SGHRS and CDR2 is YFSETQ. The CDR3 runs 19 residues. Here the CDR3 reads CASSADRTNPSTSTDTQYF. CDR3 bases: TGCGCCAGCAGTGCCGACAGGACCAATCCAAGCACTAGCACAGATACGCAGTATTTT.

This clone was counted many times. This rearrangement joins TRBV7-2 to TRBJ1-5, with D possibly TRBD1 on 5 matching bases. The CDR3 extends over 16 amino acids. V was shortened by 5 bases and J by 1 base, with 15 bases between the two germline ends. CDR1 and CDR2 from the germline V gene are SGHTA and FQGNSA. The CDR3: CASSPWTYTSNQPQHF. The CDR3 region has the DNA TGTGCCAGCAGCCCCTGGACATACACGAGCAATCAGCCCCAGCATTTT.

This clone was recorded at least ten times. The V call is TRBV5-5, the J call TRBJ1-5, with D uncertain. Germline values: CDR1 SGHKS, CDR2 YYEKEE (reference sequence). This CDR3 comprises 14 residues. V lost 4 bases, J lost 5 bases, and 13 bases lay in between. CDR3 nucleotide sequence: TGTGCCAGCAGCCCCGCGGTCCGCGATCAGCCCCAGCATTTT. Its protein product is CASSPAVRDQPQHF.

This clone occurred many times. The J gene is TRBJ2-1, the V gene TRBV7-3; TRBD1 agrees at 10 bases. There are 15 residues in the CDR3. Germline-derived CDR1 and CDR2 are SGHTA and FQGTGA. J lost 6 bases, V lost 3 bases, and 5 bases had no gene match. The CDR3 sequence is CASSLGQGRGNEQFF. DNA of the CDR3: TGTGCCAGCAGCTTGGGACAGGGGAGAGGCAATGAGCAGTTCTTC.

At least ten counts were recorded for this clone. V is TRBV27 and J is TRBJ2-1, with 10 nucleotides matching TRBD1. V trimming: 4 bases; J trimming: 9 bases; junction bases outside the gene matches: 9. Germline V CDR1 and CDR2: MNHEY, SMNVEV (reference sequence). The CDR3 is made up of 15 amino acids. CDR3 bases: TGTGCCAGCAGTTCCGGGACAGGGGCCTGGGGTGAGCAGTTCTTC. Encoded protein: CASSSGTGAWGEQFF.

This clone occurred many times. This chain uses TRBV9 with TRBJ2-2; unclear D gene. V lost 0 bases and J lost 1, with 7 bases in between. Per the germline V gene, CDR1 is SGDLS and CDR2 is YYNGEE. The CDR3 loop spans 15 amino acids. The CDR3 protein is CASSVAPLNTGELFF. In DNA form, the CDR3 reads TGTGCCAGCAGCGTAGCTCCCCTGAACACCGGGGAGCTGTTTTTT. The full variable domain, completed using reference TRBV9 and TRBJ2-2, is DSGVTQTPKHLITATGQRVTLRCSPRSGDLSVYWYQQSLDQGLQFLIQYYNGEERAKGNILERFSAQQFPDLHSELNLSSLELGDSALYFCASSVAPLNTGELFFGEGSRLTVL.

This clone was recorded at least ten times. The chain employs TRBV7-9 and TRBJ2-1, with D unresolved. The V and J ends lost 5 bases and 2 bases respectively, with 16 bases between them. Germline loops: CDR1 SEHNR, CDR2 FQNEAQ (reference sequence). The CDR3 loop spans 16 amino acids. This CDR3 is CASSKLAPGPYNEQFF. Here the CDR3 DNA reads TGTGCCAGCAGCAAATTGGCCCCAGGTCCCTACAATGAGCAGTTCTTC.

This clone came up a few times. The V call is TRBV9, the J call TRBJ2-1; D is perhaps TRBD1 (5 bases). V was trimmed by 3 bases and J by 6 bases, leaving 10 bases between them. The CDR3 has 13 amino acids. CDR1 and CDR2 (germline): SGDLS, YYNGEE. The CDR3 is CASSEETGNEQFF. The CDR3, as DNA: TGTGCCAGCAGCGAGGAAACAGGCAATGAGCAGTTCTTC. Combining the CDR3 with reference TRBV9 and TRBJ2-1 gives the whole variable domain DSGVTQTPKHLITATGQRVTLRCSPRSGDLSVYWYQQSLDQGLQFLIQYYNGEERAKGNILERFSAQQFPDLHSELNLSSLELGDSALYFCASSEETGNEQFFGPGTRLTVL.